This is a list of T cell receptor beta chains from one sample in a study of blood T cell repertoires in COVID-19. TCRdb keeps only in-frame clones here, not all; method: immunoSEQ multiplex PCR. This sample yields 65,000 or so clones, of which about 83% are seen a single time; 25% belongs to the top ten. The source material was peripheral blood. Receptor source: a human donor in a cohort sampled during active COVID-19. Each CDR3 is given with its conserved first and last residue. The order of the fields is CDR3 length, J gene, V gene, CDR3 protein.

>13|TRBJ1-1|TRBV7-3
CASSRIQGTEAFF
>22|TRBJ1-1|TRBV6-6
CASSPRTGTGRPPPLMNTEAFF
>15|TRBJ2-7|TRBV4-1
CASSYAGAGSYEQYF
>12|TRBJ2-7|TRBV30
CAWSVGGYEQYF
>13|TRBJ1-1|TRBV4-2
CASTWGVNTEAFF
>14|TRBJ1-1|TRBV28
CASRPGQPNTEAFF
>15|TRBJ1-2|TRBV5-4
CASSSSLATNYGYTF
>13|TRBJ2-5|TRBV14
CASSGTVAGTQYF
>15|TRBJ2-4|TRBV30
CACEDSSVAKNIQYF
>14|TRBJ2-7|TRBV7-7
CASSLEAGSHEQYF
>13|TRBJ1-2|TRBV9
CASSVDRGSGYTF
>18|TRBJ1-4|TRBV1
CTSSHRLGPGTVNEKLFF
>17|TRBJ2-2|TRBV5-1
CASSLGAAGANTGELFF
>15|TRBJ1-5|TRBV19
CASSMGTLDYQPQHF
>14|TRBJ2-3|TRBV5-5
CASSLAGLTDTQYF
>14|TRBJ1-1|TRBV5-6
CASSPRRGVPEAFF
>15|TRBJ1-4|TRBV7-9
CASSLALTGTEKLFF
>15|TRBJ1-6|TRBV14
CASSPGTAGVSPLHF
>16|TRBJ2-3|TRBV7-8
CASSVVGTSRTDTQYF
>15|TRBJ1-6|TRBV2
CASSPRTGGDSPLHF
>14|TRBJ2-7|TRBV12-5
CASGLVHWRDEQYF
>13|TRBJ1-2|TRBV12-3/TRBV12-4
CASSTPGYGGYTF
>14|TRBJ2-3|TRBV9
CASSVPSSTDTQYF
>13|TRBJ2-5|TRBV2
CASSEGQQETQYF
>16|TRBJ2-7|TRBV5-3
CARSLITGNSPVEQYF
>16|TRBJ2-1|TRBV3-1/TRBV3-2
CASSQVPGLVKHEQFF
>13|TRBJ2-1|TRBV6-5
CASSRDSYNEQFF